One sample yielded the 20 T cell receptor beta chains listed below, sequenced in a study of blood T cell repertoires in COVID-19. Assay: immunoSEQ multiplex PCR; the TCRdb copy retains only in-frame clones and omits some. Here the sample spans under 300,000 clones, 75% to 90% being singletons. The sequenced material came from PBMCs or T cells enriched from blood (not recorded which). Source of these receptors: a woman aged 18-29 years who had recovered from COVID-19.

The rearrangement links TRBV5-4 to TRBJ1-2; 7 nucleotides align to TRBD1. V lost 0 bases, J lost 6 bases, and 14 bases stayed unmatched. Germline V gene lookup returns CDR1 SGHNT and CDR2 YYREEE (reference sequence). The CDR3 is 17 amino acids. The CDR3 protein is CASSLEAPARGGNGYTF. CDR3 nucleotides: TGTGCCAGCAGCTTGGAGGCGCCCGCCCGAGGGGGCAATGGCTACACCTTC.

V gene TRBV28 combines with J gene TRBJ2-7; D gene ambiguous. V was pared by 5 bases and J by 6 bases, with 17 bases between. The CDR3 runs 14 residues. The germline CDR1 and CDR2 sequences are MDHEN and SYDVKM. CDR3 protein: CASSLLMGQVEQYF. CDR3 DNA sequence: TGTGCCAGCAGTCTCCTCATGGGCCAGGTCGAGCAGTACTTC.

The J gene is TRBJ2-7, the V gene TRBV6-5; a weak D match, TRBD1 (6 bases). Per germline, CDR1 MNHEY and CDR2 SVGAGI. The CDR3 is made up of 14 amino acids. V lost 5 bases to trimming and J lost 6 bases, with 17 bases between them. CDR3 region: CASSRHLQGGEQYF. The DNA for the CDR3 is TGTGCCAGCAGTCGCCACCTACAGGGCGGCGAGCAGTACTTC.

The V and J genes are TRBV7-9 and TRBJ2-7, with D possibly matching TRBD2 (6 bases). Between the trimmed V and J ends, which lost 5 bases and 5 bases, there was a span of 16 bases. Germline CDR1 reads SEHNR; CDR2 reads FQNEAQ (reference sequence). The CDR3 sequence is 14 residues long. CDR3 DNA sequence: TGTGCCAGCAGCCTCCTGCGGGGTCCCCACGAGCAGTACTTC. Translated, it gives CASSLLRGPHEQYF.

The gene calls are TRBV5-4 and TRBJ2-7; D gene unclear. Germline CDR1 reads SGHNT; CDR2 reads YYREEE (reference sequence). This CDR3 has 13 amino acids. V lost 0 bases to trimming and J lost 4 bases, with 8 bases between them. CDR3 nucleotides: TGTGCCAGCAGCTTGGCCCCGACATACGAGCAGTACTTC. Protein product: CASSLAPTYEQYF.

The chain employs TRBV25-1 and TRBJ1-2; TRBD1 agrees at 9 bases. From germline, CDR1 is MGHDK and CDR2 SYGVNS. Germline trimming cut 3 bases from V and 6 bases from J; bases unmatched to any gene: 8. CDR3 length equals 15 residues. In DNA form, the CDR3 reads TGTGCCAGCAGTGATGACAGGGGGAGAGGAGATGGCTACACCTTC. Protein product: CASSDDRGRGDGYTF.

This chain links TRBV5-4 with TRBJ1-1, with 7 bases matching TRBD1. Germline V gene lookup returns CDR1 SGHNT and CDR2 YYREEE (reference sequence). V was clipped by 10 bases and J by 1 base; unmatched bases: 4. The CDR3 extends over 12 amino acids. Here the CDR3 reads CAGRQGNTEAFF. CDR3 sequence (DNA): TGTGCCGGGCGACAGGGGAACACTGAAGCTTTCTTT.

The chain combines TRBV2 with TRBJ2-3; the D is unclear. Germline loops: CDR1 SNHLY, CDR2 FYNNEI. V gave up 2 bases and J gave up 4 bases, with 7 bases separating them. The CDR3 runs 13 residues. Here the CDR3 DNA reads TGTGCCAGCAGTGAAAGTAGTTCAGATACGCAGTATTTT. Its translation is CASSESSSDTQYF.

The V call is TRBV28, the J call TRBJ1-2; D is unclear. Germline CDR1 MDHEN, CDR2 SYDVKM. This CDR3 comprises 12 residues. V was shortened by 5 bases and J by 4 bases, with 8 bases between the two germline ends. CDR3 nucleotide sequence: TGTGCCAGCAGTCCCTCTGTCTATGGCTACACCTTC. Translating it yields CASSPSVYGYTF.

This chain links TRBV12-3 or TRBV12-4 with TRBJ1-5; weak D call: TRBD1 (5 bases). V lost 6 bases and J 2 bases, leaving 8 bases between the germline ends. The CDR3 runs to 13 residues. The CDR3 DNA follows: TGTGCCAGCAGGGGCAGGGGCAATCAGCCCCAGCATTTT. Translating it yields CASRGRGNQPQHF.

The chain is built from TRBV5-1 and TRBJ1-2, with 9 positions matching TRBD1. Germline CDR1 and CDR2: SGHRS and YFSETQ. J lost 3 bases, V lost 4 bases, and 16 bases had no gene match. The CDR3 spans 18 residues. CDR3 amino acids: CASSKDRDREKGDYGYTF. As DNA, the CDR3 is TGCGCCAGCAGCAAGGACCGGGACAGGGAGAAGGGGGACTATGGCTACACCTTC. The full variable domain, rest sourced from reference TRBV5-1 and TRBJ1-2, is KAGVTQTPRYLIKTRGQQVTLSCSPISGHRSVSWYQQTPGQGLQFLFEYFSETQRNKGNFPGRFSGRQFSNSRSEMNVSTLELGDSALYLCASSKDRDREKGDYGYTFGSGTRLTVV.

This clone was detected only once. V gene TRBV12-5 combines with J gene TRBJ2-1; weak D call: TRBD2 (7 bases). The length of the CDR3 is 14 residues. With 5 bases removed from V and 9 bases from J, the gap between germline ends came to 17 bases. CDR1 and CDR2 from the germline V gene are LGHNT and FRNRAP. CDR3 sequence: CASGPQQGGPEQFF. The CDR3 nucleotides read TGTGCTAGTGGTCCCCAACAGGGAGGGCCTGAGCAGTTCTTC.

This clone turned up a few times. The chain combines TRBV5-1 with TRBJ1-6, with D possibly being TRBD1 (6 bases). Per germline, CDR1 SGHRS and CDR2 YFSETQ. The CDR3 consists of 15 residues. V dropped 3 bases and J dropped 5 bases, with 12 bases sitting between them. The CDR3 sequence is CASSSTGANNSPLHF. The CDR3 DNA is TGCGCCAGCAGCTCGACAGGCGCTAATAATTCACCCCTCCACTTT.

The chain links TRBV11-2 to TRBJ1-2; 9 bases match TRBD1. Germline lookup yields CDR1 SGHAT and CDR2 FQNNGV. This CDR3 spans 15 amino acids. Trimming removed 4 bases from V and 2 bases from J; junction bases left unmatched: 5. CDR3 residues: CASSYGQGRNYGYTF. The DNA of the CDR3 is TGTGCCAGCAGCTACGGACAGGGGCGCAACTATGGCTACACCTTC.

The CDR3 loop reads CATSGGDGDNSPLHF. DNA of the CDR3: TGTGCCACCAGTGGGGGGGACGGGGATAATTCACCCCTCCACTTT. The rearrangement uses TRBV24-1 and TRBJ1-6; perhaps TRBD1 as D (5 bases). Germline values: CDR1 KGHDR, CDR2 SFDVKD. The CDR3 is 15 residues long. The V end was cut by 5 bases, the J end by 5 bases, with 12 bases between.

This clone has just one count. V usage is TRBV23-1 and J usage is TRBJ1-5; 9 bases map to TRBD1. TRBV23-1 is an open reading frame, and its role is uncertain. V lost 3 bases, J lost 0 bases, and 12 bases stayed unmatched. The length of the CDR3 is 19 residues. As DNA, the CDR3 is TGCGCCAGCAGTCAGGCCGACAGGGGGGGGAAATATAGCAATCAGCCCCAGCATTTT. Translation gives CASSQADRGGKYSNQPQHF.

The rearrangement links TRBV18 to TRBJ2-6, with 7 nucleotides matching TRBD2. The CDR3 extends over 17 amino acids. Germline values: CDR1 KGHSH, CDR2 LQKENI. Trimming took 2 bases from V and 0 from J; bases not matched to a gene: 4. CDR3 coding DNA: TGTGCCAGCTCACCAAGCGGGGACCTCTCTGGGGCCAACGTCCTGACTTTC. Amino acid sequence: CASSPSGDLSGANVLTF. The full variable domain, in which reference TRBV18 and TRBJ2-6 provide the parts outside the CDR3, is NAGVMQNPRHLVRRRGQEARLRCSPMKGHSHVYWYRQLPEEGLKFMVYLQKENIIDESGMPKERFSAEFPKEGPSILRIQQVVRGDSAAYFCASSPSGDLSGANVLTFGAGSRLTVL.

This clone showed up just once. This rearrangement joins TRBV27 to TRBJ1-1; 8 nucleotides line up with TRBD1. Germline V gene data show CDR1 as MNHEY and CDR2 as SMNVEV (reference sequence). Unmatched junction bases numbered 9, after V lost 2 bases and J lost 4 bases. This CDR3 spans 16 amino acids. CDR3 sequence: CASSLHPGGDFTEAFF. The CDR3 region has the DNA TGTGCCAGCAGTTTACACCCAGGGGGCGATTTCACTGAAGCTTTCTTT.

This clone was seen just once. The V call is TRBV6-5, the J call TRBJ1-1; D remains ambiguous. The V gene's germline CDR1 is MNHEY and CDR2 SVGAGI. With 6 bases removed from V and 1 base from J, the gap between germline ends came to 15 bases. This CDR3 is built from 15 residues. The CDR3: CASSLLDPANTEAFF. CDR3 DNA sequence: TGTGCCAGCAGCTTACTAGATCCAGCGAACACTGAAGCTTTCTTT.

The chain employs TRBV28 and TRBJ2-3, with 10 bases that match TRBD2. The ends lost 6 bases at V and 5 bases at J; junction bases unmatched: 5. CDR1 is MDHEN and CDR2 is SYDVKM in the germline V gene. The CDR3 length is 14 residues. The CDR3, as DNA: TGTGCCAGCAGAGGACTAGCGGTGGGAGATACGCAGTATTTT. This codes for CASRGLAVGDTQYF.